Only one count was recorded for the clone carrying this T cell receptor beta chain. What it binds is unknown. This sample was included in a study of graft-versus-host responses after intestinal transplantation. Study summary: Tacrolimus plus steroids were given to all recipients for about 3 years, preceded by anti-thymocyte globulin induction. Study findings and constraints: GvH clones detected in recipient marrow included some appearing first in ileum or blood.

Profiled with immunoSEQ multiplex PCR; TCRdb holds only in-frame clones, not every one. The sample shows about 57,000 clones, 80% to 90% of them seen only once. The CDR3 extends over 15 amino acids. Germline V gene sequence: CDR1 SGDLS, CDR2 YYNGEE. V gave up 4 bases and J gave up 3 bases; unmatched junction bases: 5. The material sequenced was PBMCs, taken 26 days after transplant. This clonotype was obtained from a human patient who received an intestinal transplant, so some T cells may come from the graft donor. This rearrangement joins TRBV9 to TRBJ2-5; the match to TRBD2 covers 11 bases. CDR3 coding DNA: TGTGCCAGCAGCCCCCGACTAGCGGGGAAAGAGACCCAGTACTTC. It specifies CASSPRLAGKETQYF.